This T cell receptor beta chain was retrieved from a study of blood T cell repertoires in COVID-19. After removal of 3 bases from V and 8 bases from J, the junction contained 15 bases not matched to a gene. CDR1 SGHRS and CDR2 YFSETQ come from the germline V gene. The CDR3 sequence is 16 residues long. Data came from immunoSEQ multiplex PCR; TCRdb stores just in-frame clones and leaves some out. Of around 260,000 clones in the sample, roughly 90% were seen once. This TCR was recovered from a man in his 60s who had recovered from COVID-19. The sequenced material came from peripheral blood. V gene TRBV5-1 combines with J gene TRBJ1-2, with 8 bases that match TRBD1. CDR3 coding DNA: TGCGCCAGCAGCTCCGGCGGGACAGGAGTTTCTATGGGCTACACCTTC. Its protein is CASSSGGTGVSMGYTF. Together with reference TRBV5-1 and TRBJ1-2, the CDR3 gives the full variable domain: KAGVTQTPRYLIKTRGQQVTLSCSPISGHRSVSWYQQTPGQGLQFLFEYFSETQRNKGNFPGRFSGRQFSNSRSEMNVSTLELGDSALYLCASSSGGTGVSMGYTFGSGTRLTVV.